The rows below give T cell receptor beta chains drawn from one sample of a study of blood T cell repertoires in COVID-19. Only in-frame clones appear in the TCRdb table, and some are missing; sequencing was by immunoSEQ multiplex PCR. The top ten clones hold 4% to 5.5% of a sample with 130,000 or so clones, 80% to 90% of them seen once. The source material was peripheral blood. These receptor sequences come from a man in his forties with acute or convalescent COVID-19. Each CDR3 is given without its conserved first and last residue. Fields, in order: CDR3 protein, D gene, V gene, J gene. The D gene is left open where the match is weak.

cdr3_aa: ATSRDRAAEAF
d_call: -
v_call: TRBV15
j_call: TRBJ1-1

cdr3_aa: ASSETGPTNEKLF
d_call: -
v_call: TRBV25-1
j_call: TRBJ1-4

cdr3_aa: ASRPLAGVTYEQY
d_call: -
v_call: TRBV12-2
j_call: TRBJ2-7

cdr3_aa: ASSPWLSDRYSGNTIY
d_call: TRBD1
v_call: TRBV5-6
j_call: TRBJ1-3

cdr3_aa: ASSYPGSEQY
d_call: -
v_call: TRBV6-2/TRBV6-3
j_call: TRBJ2-7

cdr3_aa: ASSERTSGAYNEQF
d_call: TRBD2
v_call: TRBV6-4
j_call: TRBJ2-1

cdr3_aa: ASSSSDRGGTEAF
d_call: TRBD1
v_call: TRBV5-6
j_call: TRBJ1-1

cdr3_aa: ASSPGQVHSPLH
d_call: TRBD1
v_call: TRBV5-1
j_call: TRBJ1-6

cdr3_aa: ASRGDWFTEAF
d_call: -
v_call: TRBV25-1
j_call: TRBJ1-1

cdr3_aa: ASSVGHRGGGEKLF
d_call: TRBD1
v_call: TRBV9
j_call: TRBJ1-4

cdr3_aa: ASSIDRGSRSKH
d_call: -
v_call: TRBV19
j_call: TRBJ1-5

cdr3_aa: AWSPRGPNTEAF
d_call: -
v_call: TRBV30
j_call: TRBJ1-1

cdr3_aa: ASSLRGGASAF
d_call: TRBD1
v_call: TRBV12-3/TRBV12-4
j_call: TRBJ1-1

cdr3_aa: ATSAWRELEKLF
d_call: -
v_call: TRBV6-5
j_call: TRBJ1-4

cdr3_aa: ASSLGTGEAF
d_call: TRBD1
v_call: TRBV19
j_call: TRBJ1-1

cdr3_aa: ASSLVGSGTAGTGELF
d_call: TRBD2
v_call: TRBV11-3
j_call: TRBJ2-2

cdr3_aa: ASTSGGSEAF
d_call: -
v_call: TRBV28
j_call: TRBJ1-1

cdr3_aa: ASSEGARRDPSSTGELF
d_call: -
v_call: TRBV6-1
j_call: TRBJ2-2

cdr3_aa: ATSRPTGQHNSPLH
d_call: -
v_call: TRBV15
j_call: TRBJ1-6

cdr3_aa: ASSSRQGASEQF
d_call: TRBD1
v_call: TRBV11-2
j_call: TRBJ2-1

cdr3_aa: ASSVTGVNTEAF
d_call: TRBD1
v_call: TRBV7-3
j_call: TRBJ1-1

cdr3_aa: ASTITGTSENEQF
d_call: TRBD2
v_call: TRBV5-4
j_call: TRBJ2-1